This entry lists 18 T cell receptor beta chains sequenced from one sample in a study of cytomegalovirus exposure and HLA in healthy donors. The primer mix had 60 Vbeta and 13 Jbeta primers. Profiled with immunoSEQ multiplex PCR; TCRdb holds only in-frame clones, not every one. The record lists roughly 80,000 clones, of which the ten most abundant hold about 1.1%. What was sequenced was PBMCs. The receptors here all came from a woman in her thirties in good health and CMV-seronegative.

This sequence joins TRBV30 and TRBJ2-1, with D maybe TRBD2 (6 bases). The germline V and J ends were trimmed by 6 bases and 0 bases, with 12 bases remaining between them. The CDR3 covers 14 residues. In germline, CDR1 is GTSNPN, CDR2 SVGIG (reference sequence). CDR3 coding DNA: TGTGCCTGCACCCGGGGACTCTCCTACAATGAGCAGTTCTTC. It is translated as CACTRGLSYNEQFF.

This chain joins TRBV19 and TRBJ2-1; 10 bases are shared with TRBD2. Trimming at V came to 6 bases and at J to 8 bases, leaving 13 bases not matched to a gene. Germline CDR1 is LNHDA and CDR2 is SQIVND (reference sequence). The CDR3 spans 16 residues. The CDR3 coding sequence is TGTGCCAGTAGAGCTACCGGGACTAGCGCGGGGGATGAGCAGTTCTTC. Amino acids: CASRATGTSAGDEQFF. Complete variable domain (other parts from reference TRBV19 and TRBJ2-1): DGGITQSPKYLFRKEGQNVTLSCEQNLNHDAMYWYRQDPGQGLRLIYYSQIVNDFQKGDIAEGYSVSREKKESFPLTVTSAQKNPTAFYLCASRATGTSAGDEQFFGPGTRLTVL.

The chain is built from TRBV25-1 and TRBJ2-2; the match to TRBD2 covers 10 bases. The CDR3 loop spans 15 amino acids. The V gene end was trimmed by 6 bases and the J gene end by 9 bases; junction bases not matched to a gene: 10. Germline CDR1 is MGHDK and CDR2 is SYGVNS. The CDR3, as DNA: TGTGCCAGCAGCCCCCCTAGCGGGGGCCCCCGGGAGCTGTTTTTT. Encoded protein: CASSPPSGGPRELFF.

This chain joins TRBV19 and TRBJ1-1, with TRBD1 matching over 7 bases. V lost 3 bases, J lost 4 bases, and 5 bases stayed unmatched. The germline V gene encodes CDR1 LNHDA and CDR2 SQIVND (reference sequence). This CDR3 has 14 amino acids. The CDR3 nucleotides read TGTGCCAGTAGTATCGGGACAGCGGGCACTGAAGCTTTCTTT. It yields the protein CASSIGTAGTEAFF. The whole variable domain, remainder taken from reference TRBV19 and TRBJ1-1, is DGGITQSPKYLFRKEGQNVTLSCEQNLNHDAMYWYRQDPGQGLRLIYYSQIVNDFQKGDIAEGYSVSREKKESFPLTVTSAQKNPTAFYLCASSIGTAGTEAFFGQGTRLTVV.

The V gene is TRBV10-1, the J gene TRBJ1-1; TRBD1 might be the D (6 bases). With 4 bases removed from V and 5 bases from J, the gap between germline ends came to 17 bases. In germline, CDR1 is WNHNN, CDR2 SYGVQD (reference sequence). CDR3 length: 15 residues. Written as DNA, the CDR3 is TGCGCCAGCAGTGGTCCCCCTGAGAGGGGGACTGAAGCTTTCTTT. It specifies CASSGPPERGTEAFF.

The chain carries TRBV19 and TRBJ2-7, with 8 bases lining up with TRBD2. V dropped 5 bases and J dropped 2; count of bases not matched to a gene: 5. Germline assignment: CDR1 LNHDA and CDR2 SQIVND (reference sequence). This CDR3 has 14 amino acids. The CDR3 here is CASSAGGSAYEQYF. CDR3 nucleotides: TGTGCCAGTAGTGCGGGGGGAAGCGCCTACGAGCAGTACTTC.

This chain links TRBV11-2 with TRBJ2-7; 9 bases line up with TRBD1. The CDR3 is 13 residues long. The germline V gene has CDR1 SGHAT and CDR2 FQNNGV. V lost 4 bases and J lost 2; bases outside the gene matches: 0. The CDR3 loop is CASSYRGPYEQYF. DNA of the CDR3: TGTGCCAGCAGCTACAGGGGGCCCTACGAGCAGTACTTC.

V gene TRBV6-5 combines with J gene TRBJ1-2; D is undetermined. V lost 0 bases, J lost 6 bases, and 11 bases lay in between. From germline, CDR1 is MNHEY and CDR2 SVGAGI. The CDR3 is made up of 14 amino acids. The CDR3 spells CASSYSGGADGYTF. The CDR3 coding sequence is TGTGCCAGCAGTTACTCGGGAGGTGCGGATGGCTACACCTTC.

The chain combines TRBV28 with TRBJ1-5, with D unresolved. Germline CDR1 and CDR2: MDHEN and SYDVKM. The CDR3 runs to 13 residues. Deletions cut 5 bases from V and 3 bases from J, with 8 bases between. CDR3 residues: CASSRDNNQPQHF. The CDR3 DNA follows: TGTGCCAGCAGTCGTGACAACAATCAGCCCCAGCATTTT.

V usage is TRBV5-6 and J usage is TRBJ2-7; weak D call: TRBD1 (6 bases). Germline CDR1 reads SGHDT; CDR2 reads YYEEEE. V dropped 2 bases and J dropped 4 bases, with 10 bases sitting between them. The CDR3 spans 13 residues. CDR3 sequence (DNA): TGTGCCAGCAGCTTCTCAGGGGAATACGAGCAGTACTTC. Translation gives CASSFSGEYEQYF.

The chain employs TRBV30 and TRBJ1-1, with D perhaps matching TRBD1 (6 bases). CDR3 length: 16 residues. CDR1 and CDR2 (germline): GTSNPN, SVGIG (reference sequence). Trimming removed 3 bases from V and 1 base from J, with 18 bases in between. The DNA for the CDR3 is TGTGCCTGGAGCCCCTGGAGGGGGAGGGAGAACACTGAAGCTTTCTTT. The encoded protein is CAWSPWRGRENTEAFF.

The CDR3 DNA is TGTGCCTGGAGGGACAGCGGGGAGATGCAGTATTTT. This sequence encodes CAWRDSGEMQYF. The chain combines TRBV30 with TRBJ2-3, with D perhaps matching TRBD2 (7 bases). The CDR3 totals 12 residues. The V gene's germline CDR1 is GTSNPN and CDR2 SVGIG (reference sequence). Trimming removed 3 bases at V and 11 bases at J, with 15 bases between. Complete variable domain (other parts from reference TRBV30 and TRBJ2-3): SQTIHQWPATLVQPVGSPLSLECTVEGTSNPNLYWYRQAAGRGLQLLFYSVGIGQISSEVPQNLSASRPQDRQFILSSKKLLLSDSGFYLCAWRDSGEMQYFGPGTRLTVL.

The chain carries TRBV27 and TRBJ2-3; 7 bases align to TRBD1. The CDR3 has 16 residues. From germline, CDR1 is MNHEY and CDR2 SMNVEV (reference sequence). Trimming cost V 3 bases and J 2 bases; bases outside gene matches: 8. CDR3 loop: CASSFYPRGLTDTQYF. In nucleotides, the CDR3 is TGTGCCAGCAGTTTTTACCCAAGGGGGCTCACAGATACGCAGTATTTT.

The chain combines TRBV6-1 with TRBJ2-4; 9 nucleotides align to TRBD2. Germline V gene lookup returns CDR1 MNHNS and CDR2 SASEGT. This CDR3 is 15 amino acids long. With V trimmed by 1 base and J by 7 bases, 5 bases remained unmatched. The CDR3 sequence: CASSEGASGKNIQYF. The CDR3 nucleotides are TGTGCCAGCAGTGAAGGCGCTAGCGGGAAGAACATTCAGTACTTC.

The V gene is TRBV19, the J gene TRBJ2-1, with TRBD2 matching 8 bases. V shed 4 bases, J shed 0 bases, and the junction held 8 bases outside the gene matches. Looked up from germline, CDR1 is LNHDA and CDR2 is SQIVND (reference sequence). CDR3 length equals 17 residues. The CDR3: CASSRVSGKSSYNEQFF. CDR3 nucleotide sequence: TGTGCCAGTAGTAGGGTTAGCGGGAAGAGCTCCTACAATGAGCAGTTCTTC.

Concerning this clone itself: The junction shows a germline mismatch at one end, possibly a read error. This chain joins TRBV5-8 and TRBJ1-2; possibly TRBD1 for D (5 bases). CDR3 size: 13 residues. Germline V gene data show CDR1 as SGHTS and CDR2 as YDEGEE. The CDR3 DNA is TGTGCCAGCACCTTGAGGGGCCCATATGGCTACACCTTC. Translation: CASTLRGPYGYTF.

CDR3 nucleotide sequence: TGTGCCAGCAGTGTGGGGGCGAGTACTGAAGCTTTCTTT. Protein product: CASSVGASTEAFF. The chain links TRBV6-1 to TRBJ1-1, with D tentatively TRBD1 (6 bases). V was clipped by 4 bases and J by 5 bases, with 11 bases between them. Looked up from germline, CDR1 is MNHNS and CDR2 is SASEGT. This CDR3 region has 13 residues.

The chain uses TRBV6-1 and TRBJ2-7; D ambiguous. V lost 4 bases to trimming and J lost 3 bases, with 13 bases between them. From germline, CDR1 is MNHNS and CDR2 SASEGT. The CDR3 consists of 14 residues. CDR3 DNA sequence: TGTGCCAGCAGTGTCCTCGGGTCCAACTACGAGCAGTACTTC. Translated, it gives CASSVLGSNYEQYF.